This is a list of T cell receptor beta chains from one sample in a study of blood T cell repertoires in COVID-19. The assay was immunoSEQ multiplex PCR, and TCRdb's table has in-frame clones only and misses some. The sample records over 200,000 clones, around four fifths being singletons. Material for sequencing was peripheral blood. These receptors were obtained from a woman of 80 years or more with active or convalescent COVID-19. Both conserved end residues are part of each CDR3. A D gene is named only where the DNA matches it firmly. The size entry is marked missing in some rows and otherwise reads once, few, many or a size class.

NA	TRBV7-2	NA	TRBJ2-3	TGTGCCAGCAGCTTTGCGACGGGAGATACGCAGTATTTT	CASSFATGDTQYF
NA	TRBV5-1	TRBD2	TRBJ2-5	TGCGCCAGCAGCACTGGTCGGACTAGCGGGGAGATCCAAGAGACCCAGTACTTC	CASSTGRTSGEIQETQYF
NA	TRBV29-1	TRBD2	TRBJ2-7	TGCAGCGTTGAAGAACTAGCGGGAAAAGACTACGAGCAGTACTTC	CSVEELAGKDYEQYF
few	TRBV7-2	NA	TRBJ2-3	TGTGCCAGCAGCTTAGCTATGCCGGCAGATACGCAGTATTTT	CASSLAMPADTQYF
NA	TRBV5-1	TRBD1	TRBJ1-1	TGCGCCAGCAGCTTGGGTTCAGGGGGAAGCGCTGAAGCTTTCTTT	CASSLGSGGSAEAFF
NA	TRBV4-3	NA	TRBJ1-3	TGCGCCAGCAGCCCGCGGTGGCCTGATTATGGAAACACCATATATTTT	CASSPRWPDYGNTIYF
NA	TRBV6-2/TRBV6-3	TRBD1	TRBJ1-1	TGTGCCAGCAGTTACTCGGGGGCCAGGGGGCTTCGTATGAACACTGAAGCTTTCTTT	CASSYSGARGLRMNTEAFF
NA	TRBV7-7	TRBD1	TRBJ1-2	TGTGCTAGCAGCTTAGCAACAGGGGAGGCCTATGGCTACACCTTC	CASSLATGEAYGYTF
once	TRBV5-6	NA	TRBJ1-2	TGTGCCAGCAGCTCGAGCTCAGGGTCTGGCTACACCTTC	CASSSSSGSGYTF
NA	TRBV28	NA	TRBJ1-5	TGTGCCAGCAGTCCCCCCAAGGTGGGGGGGGATCAGCCCCAGCATTTT	CASSPPKVGGDQPQHF
few	TRBV9	NA	TRBJ1-5	TGTGCCAGCAGCAGAGAAGGACAGACAGATCAGCCCCAGCATTTT	CASSREGQTDQPQHF
NA	TRBV19	TRBD2	TRBJ2-1	TGTGCCAGTAGTTTAGGGACTAGCGGGGGTGTCAATGAGCAGTTCTTC	CASSLGTSGGVNEQFF
NA	TRBV7-8	TRBD2	TRBJ2-4	TGTGCCAGCAGCCGAGCGGGAGGGGGCAAAAACATTCAGTACTTC	CASSRAGGGKNIQYF
NA	TRBV6-5	TRBD1	TRBJ2-5	TGTGCCAGCAGAAGGACAGGGCTGGAGACCCAGTACTTC	CASRRTGLETQYF
NA	TRBV15	NA	TRBJ2-5	TGTGCCGCCGGTAGGGGGGAGGGGACCCAGTACTTC	CAAGRGEGTQYF
once	TRBV3-1/TRBV3-2	NA	TRBJ2-1	TGTGCCAGCAGCGTAAGACCGGGAGAGCAGTTCTTC	CASSVRPGEQFF
NA	TRBV10-1	TRBD2	TRBJ2-1	TGCGCCAGCAGTTTCACCGGGACTAGCCGATTTGAGCAGTTCTTC	CASSFTGTSRFEQFF
NA	TRBV5-4	NA	TRBJ2-2	TGTGCCAGCAGCTTGGCCGAGTGGGGCCTGGGGGAGCTGTTTTTT	CASSLAEWGLGELFF
NA	TRBV3-1/TRBV3-2	TRBD1	TRBJ1-5	TGTGCCAGCAGCCAACCGGCGACAGGGATGGTTTGGAGTAATCAGCCCCAGCATTTT	CASSQPATGMVWSNQPQHF
NA	TRBV7-3	TRBD1	TRBJ1-2	TGTGCCAGCAGCAACCGGGACAGGGTTGGCTACACCTTC	CASSNRDRVGYTF
NA	TRBV5-1	TRBD1	TRBJ2-2	TGCGCCAGCAGCTTCGACAGGGCGACCGGGGAGCTGTTTTTT	CASSFDRATGELFF
NA	TRBV29-1	NA	TRBJ2-7	TGCAGCGTTGTTACAGGGCTCCACTACGAGCAGTACTTC	CSVVTGLHYEQYF
NA	TRBV29-1	NA	TRBJ1-2	TGCAGCGTTGACGGGGTATTCGATGGCTACACCTTC	CSVDGVFDGYTF
NA	TRBV6-5	TRBD2	TRBJ2-1	TGTGCCAGCAGTTTACCCGACCTAGCGGACTACAATGAGCAGTTCTTC	CASSLPDLADYNEQFF
NA	TRBV19	NA	TRBJ2-3	TGTGCCAGTAGTAAAGGTAGCGGCCGCACAGATACGCAGTATTTT	CASSKGSGRTDTQYF
once	TRBV7-3	TRBD1	TRBJ1-1	TGTGCCAGCAGCGACAGGGGGGGAGAAGCTTTCTTT	CASSDRGGEAFF
once	TRBV15	NA	TRBJ2-1	TGTGCCACCAGCAGAGATATGGGGCTTTACAATGAGCAGTTCTTC	CATSRDMGLYNEQFF
NA	TRBV7-2	NA	TRBJ1-2	TGTGCCAGCAGCTTAGCCGGACAGCCCAACTATGGCTACACCTTC	CASSLAGQPNYGYTF
NA	TRBV7-9	NA	TRBJ2-1	TGTGCCAGCAGCTTAAGGGGGACCGGAGGCTACAATGAGCAGTTCTTC	CASSLRGTGGYNEQFF
NA	TRBV19	NA	TRBJ1-1	TGTGCCAGTAGTCCAGGGGTGGGTGAAGCTTTCTTT	CASSPGVGEAFF
NA	TRBV6-5	TRBD1	TRBJ2-7	TGTGCCAGCAGTTACCAGACAGGGTCAGGCCACGAGCAGTACTTC	CASSYQTGSGHEQYF
NA	TRBV5-1	NA	TRBJ2-5	TGCGCCAGCAGCCTACAACAGGGGGGGATAGAGACCCAGTACTTC	CASSLQQGGIETQYF
NA	TRBV11-3	NA	TRBJ2-2	TGTGCCAGCAGCGCACGGACGGCGCGAGGGACCGGGGAGCTGTTTTTT	CASSARTARGTGELFF
NA	TRBV7-2	TRBD2	TRBJ2-3	TGTGCCAGCAGCTTAGGCGGGAGGCGCGCAGATACGCAGTATTTT	CASSLGGRRADTQYF
NA	TRBV15	TRBD2	TRBJ2-3	TGTGCCACCAGCAGACCACCGCGGACTAGCGGGGGGGCCGATACGCAGTATTTT	CATSRPPRTSGGADTQYF
NA	TRBV2	TRBD1	TRBJ1-2	TGTGCCAGCGGTCGGACAGGGGAAGCCTATGGCTACACCTTC	CASGRTGEAYGYTF
NA	TRBV7-8	TRBD1	TRBJ2-7	TGTGCCAGCAGCCTCAGGGCCCAGGGGGACCACGAGCAGTACTTC	CASSLRAQGDHEQYF
NA	TRBV27	NA	TRBJ2-1	TGTGCCAGCAGATTCCAAAGCGGAGCTCTCTACAATGAGCAGTTCTTC	CASRFQSGALYNEQFF
NA	TRBV5-1	TRBD2	TRBJ2-1	TGCGCCAGCAGCTTGGGACTAGCGGTTCTTAACAATGAGCAGTTCTTC	CASSLGLAVLNNEQFF
NA	TRBV27	TRBD2	TRBJ2-1	TGTGCCAGCAGTATGCAAGTAGCGGGGGTTCATGAGCAGTTCTTC	CASSMQVAGVHEQFF
NA	TRBV4-1	NA	TRBJ1-5	TGCGCCAGCAGCCAAGGGGGTATGAGGGGGTTACATCAGCCCCAGCATTTT	CASSQGGMRGLHQPQHF
NA	TRBV7-9	NA	TRBJ1-6	TGTGCCAGCAGCTTACAGGGGCGGAATTCACCCCTCCACTTT	CASSLQGRNSPLHF
NA	TRBV3-1/TRBV3-2	TRBD2	TRBJ2-6	TGTGCCAGCAGCCTGGGGGGGAACTCTGGGGCCAACGTCCTGACTTTC	CASSLGGNSGANVLTF
NA	TRBV29-1	NA	TRBJ1-5	TGCAGCGTTGAGCTACGACATGTCCAGGGCAATCAGCCCCAGCATTTT	CSVELRHVQGNQPQHF
NA	TRBV9	NA	TRBJ2-6	TGTGCCAGCAGCGTACAGGGTAGCTCTGGGGCCAACGTCCTGACTTTC	CASSVQGSSGANVLTF
NA	TRBV2	TRBD1	TRBJ1-1	TGTGCCAGCAGTTTCCGGGACAGTTTGAACACTGAAGCTTTCTTT	CASSFRDSLNTEAFF
NA	TRBV6-5	TRBD1	TRBJ1-5	TGTGCCAGCAGTTCCCCGGGACAGAATCAGCCCCAGCATTTT	CASSSPGQNQPQHF
few	TRBV25-1	NA	TRBJ2-7	TGTGCCAGCAGTGAAGCGGGAACCTACGAGCAGTACTTC	CASSEAGTYEQYF
once	TRBV9	TRBD2	TRBJ2-3	TGTGCCAGCAGCGTAAAAGCGGGGGGCACAGATACGCAGTATTTT	CASSVKAGGTDTQYF
once	TRBV10-1	TRBD2	TRBJ2-7	TGCGCCAGCAGGTGGGAGGGCCGATCCTACGAGCAGTACTTC	CASRWEGRSYEQYF
NA	TRBV18	NA	TRBJ1-1	TGTGCCAGCTCACACTTACCGGGAGGGGACGAAAGGCCGGGTGAAGCTTTCTTT	CASSHLPGGDERPGEAFF